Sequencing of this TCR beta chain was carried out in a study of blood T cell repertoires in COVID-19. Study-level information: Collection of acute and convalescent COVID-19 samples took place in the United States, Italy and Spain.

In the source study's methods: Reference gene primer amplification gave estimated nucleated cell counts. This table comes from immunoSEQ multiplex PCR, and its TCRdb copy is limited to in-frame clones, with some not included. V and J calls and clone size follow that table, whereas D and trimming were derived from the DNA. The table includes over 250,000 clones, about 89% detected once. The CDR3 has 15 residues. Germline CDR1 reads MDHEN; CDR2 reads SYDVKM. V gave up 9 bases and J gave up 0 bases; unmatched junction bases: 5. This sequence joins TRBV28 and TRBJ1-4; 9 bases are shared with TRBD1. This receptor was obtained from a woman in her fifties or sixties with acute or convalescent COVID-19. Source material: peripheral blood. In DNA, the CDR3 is TGTGCCAGTGGGACAGGGTTGACAACTAATGAAAAACTGTTTTTT. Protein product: CASGTGLTTNEKLFF.